This TCR beta chain was identified in a study of T cell responses to AZD1222 COVID-19 vaccine. Study results and limitations: Nearly half of spike-specific TCRs reportedly target unmutated variant regions. At 160-218 and 743-854, vaccine-associated CD4 TCRs were dominant, and they spanned spike.

With V trimmed by 5 bases and J by 2 bases, 7 bases remained unmatched. The CDR3 consists of 15 residues. Per germline, CDR1 SGHRS and CDR2 YFSETQ. About this clone itself: Its antigen is currently unknown.

Second-dose timings of about 4 or about 12 weeks were pooled. TCRdb's copy holds only in-frame clones and misses some; the assay was immunoSEQ multiplex PCR. The sample includes roughly 99,000 clones, about 90% of them seen just once. The clonotype originates from an adult who received the AZD1222 COVID-19 vaccine. The J gene is TRBJ1-3, the V gene TRBV5-1, with 7 bases matching TRBD1. The specimen was peripheral blood, collected 28 days after the second AZD1222 dose. The chain's CDR3 is CASSYRTGAGNTIYF. For the CDR3, the DNA is TGCGCCAGCAGTTATAGGACAGGAGCTGGAAACACCATATATTTT. The entire variable domain, with the rest obtained from reference TRBV5-1 and TRBJ1-3, is as follows: KAGVTQTPRYLIKTRGQQVTLSCSPISGHRSVSWYQQTPGQGLQFLFEYFSETQRNKGNFPGRFSGRQFSNSRSEMNVSTLELGDSALYLCASSYRTGAGNTIYFGEGSWLTVV.